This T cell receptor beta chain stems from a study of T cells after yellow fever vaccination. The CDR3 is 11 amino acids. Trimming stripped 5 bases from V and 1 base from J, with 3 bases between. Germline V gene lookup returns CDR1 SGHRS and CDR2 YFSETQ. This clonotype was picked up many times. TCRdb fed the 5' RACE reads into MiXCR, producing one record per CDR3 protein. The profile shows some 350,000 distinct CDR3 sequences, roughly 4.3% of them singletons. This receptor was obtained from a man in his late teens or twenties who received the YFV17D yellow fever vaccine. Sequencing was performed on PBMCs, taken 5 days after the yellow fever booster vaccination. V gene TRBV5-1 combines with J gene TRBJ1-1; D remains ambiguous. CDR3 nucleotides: TGCGCCAGCAGATGGAACACTGAAGCTTTCTTT. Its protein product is CASRWNTEAFF.